These 12 T cell receptor beta chains came from one sample sequenced in a study of T cell responses to AZD1222 COVID-19 vaccine. Assay: immunoSEQ multiplex PCR; the TCRdb copy retains only in-frame clones and omits some. Here the sample spans roughly 150,000 clones, about 90% being singletons. Sequencing was performed on peripheral blood, taken on day 0 of AZD1222 vaccination. These receptors originate from an adult in good health.

V is TRBV6-5 and J is TRBJ2-3; 9 bases line up with TRBD2. Germline CDR1 reads MNHEY; CDR2 reads SVGAGI. V lost 6 bases to trimming and J lost 4 bases; unmatched junction nucleotides: 5. CDR3 length: 14 amino acids. The CDR3 protein is CASSLGGGADTQYF. The CDR3 nucleotides are TGTGCCAGCAGCCTTGGCGGGGGGGCAGATACGCAGTATTTT.

This clone showed up just a few times. This chain joins TRBV20-1 and TRBJ1-2; 7 bases are a match to TRBD1. V was clipped by 6 bases and J by 8 bases; unmatched bases: 6. The CDR3 has 11 residues. The germline CDR1 and CDR2 sequences are DFQATT and SNEGSKA (reference sequence). In nucleotides, the CDR3 is TGCAGTGCCCTCGACAGGGTCGGCTACACCTTC. It is translated as CSALDRVGYTF.

The chain joins TRBV14 to TRBJ2-1, with a tentative D call TRBD2 (6 bases). V lost 5 bases, J lost 2 bases, and 13 bases lay in between. In germline, CDR1 is SGHDN, CDR2 FVKESK. The CDR3 is 15 residues long. The CDR3: CASSFWDSTYNEQFF. CDR3 nucleotides: TGTGCCAGCAGCTTTTGGGACTCTACCTACAATGAGCAGTTCTTC.

The gene calls are TRBV10-1 and TRBJ1-6; D not resolved. The V gene's germline CDR1 is WNHNN and CDR2 SYGVQD (reference sequence). The CDR3 runs 13 residues. The ends were cut back, 0 bases at V and 9 bases at J, with 6 bases in the middle. CDR3 sequence reads: CASSESRASPLHF. The CDR3 DNA reads TGCGCCAGCAGTGAGTCGCGGGCTTCACCCCTCCACTTT.

The J gene is TRBJ2-3, the V gene TRBV5-8; D remains ambiguous. The CDR3 is 16 residues long. Germline V gene lookup returns CDR1 SGHTS and CDR2 YDEGEE. Trimming pared 2 bases from V and 4 bases from J, leaving 17 bases between. The CDR3 is CASSLRSFLRSDTQYF. The CDR3 DNA follows: TGTGCCAGCAGCTTAAGGAGCTTTCTTCGGTCAGATACGCAGTATTTT.

The chain has TRBV6-5 and TRBJ2-5; TRBD2 agrees at 8 bases. The J segment lost 2 bases and the V segment lost 6 bases, leaving 8 bases of the junction unmatched. CDR1 MNHEY and CDR2 SVGAGI come from the germline V gene. The CDR3 runs to 15 residues. In DNA, the CDR3 is TGTGCCAGCAGCTACAGCGGGGGAACTCAAGAGACCCAGTACTTC. This encodes CASSYSGGTQETQYF.

This sequence joins TRBV5-6 and TRBJ1-2; D is ambiguous. The length of the CDR3 is 13 residues. Germline values: CDR1 SGHDT, CDR2 YYEEEE. V dropped 3 bases and J dropped 7 bases, with 13 bases sitting between them. CDR3 bases: TGTGCCAGCAGCTCCGAACCGTCTGCTGGCTACACCTTC. Protein sequence: CASSSEPSAGYTF.

V gene TRBV3-1 (or the pseudogene TRBV3-2) combines with J gene TRBJ2-1; 10 bases map to TRBD2. The germline gives CDR1 LGHDT, CDR2 YNNKEL (reference sequence). CDR3 length: 16 residues. The J segment lost 5 bases and the V segment lost 5 bases, leaving 9 bases of the junction unmatched. CDR3 sequence reads: CASSLNLLAGNNEQFF. The CDR3 DNA is TGTGCCAGCAGCTTAAATCTACTAGCGGGAAACAATGAGCAGTTCTTC.

The count of this clone is one. This chain uses TRBV27 with TRBJ1-2, with TRBD1 identical over 7 bases. After removal of 6 bases from V and 5 bases from J, the junction contained 6 bases not matched to a gene. This CDR3 has 13 residues. Germline V gene lookup returns CDR1 MNHEY and CDR2 SMNVEV (reference sequence). The CDR3: CASSGQAGYGYTF. The DNA of the CDR3 is TGTGCCAGCAGCGGACAGGCTGGATATGGCTACACCTTC.

For the CDR3, the DNA is TGTGCCAGCTCACCTAAGGGACAGGGTAACCAGCCCCAGCATTTT. As protein: CASSPKGQGNQPQHF. The chain has TRBV18 and TRBJ1-5; the match to TRBD1 covers 9 bases. The germline V gene has CDR1 KGHSH and CDR2 LQKENI. CDR3 length: 15 amino acids. V lost 3 bases and J lost 7; bases outside the gene matches: 7.

V and J are TRBV7-2 and TRBJ1-4; D remains ambiguous. CDR1 is SGHTA and CDR2 is FQGNSA in the germline V gene. The V end was cut by 2 bases, the J end by 3 bases, with 10 bases between. The CDR3 has 15 amino acids. The CDR3 DNA follows: TGTGCCAGCAGCTTAAGGTTCACAGCTAATGAAAAACTGTTTTTT. It yields the protein CASSLRFTANEKLFF.

The V and J genes are TRBV28 and TRBJ2-5; the D is unclear. Germline CDR1 MDHEN, CDR2 SYDVKM. V was clipped by 3 bases and J by 4 bases, with 15 bases between them. The CDR3 sequence is 15 residues long. This chain's CDR3 is CASSLIVGSGETQYF. Here the CDR3 DNA reads TGTGCCAGCAGTTTGATAGTAGGGTCGGGAGAGACCCAGTACTTC. Full variable domain (missing parts from reference TRBV28 and TRBJ2-5): DVKVTQSSRYLVKRTGEKVFLECVQDMDHENMFWYRQDPGLGLRLIYFSYDVKMKEKGDIPEGYSVSREKKERFSLILESASTNQTSMYLCASSLIVGSGETQYFGPGTRLLVL.